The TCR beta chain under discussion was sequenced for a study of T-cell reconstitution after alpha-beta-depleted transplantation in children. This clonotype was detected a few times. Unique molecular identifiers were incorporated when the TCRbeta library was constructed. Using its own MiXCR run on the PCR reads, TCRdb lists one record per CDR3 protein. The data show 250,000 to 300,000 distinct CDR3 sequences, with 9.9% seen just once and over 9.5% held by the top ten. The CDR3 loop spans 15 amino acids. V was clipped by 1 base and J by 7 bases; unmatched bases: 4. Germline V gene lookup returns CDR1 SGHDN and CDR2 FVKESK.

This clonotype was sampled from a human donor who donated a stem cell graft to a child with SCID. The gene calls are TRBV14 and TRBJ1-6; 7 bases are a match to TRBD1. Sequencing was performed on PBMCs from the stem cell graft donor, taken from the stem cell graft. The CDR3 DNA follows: TGTGCCAGCAGCCAAGCGGCAGGGGGAAATTCACCCCTCCACTTT. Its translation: CASSQAAGGNSPLHF.